The 26 T cell receptor beta chains below come from one sample, sequenced in a study of shared clonotypes between healthy human individuals (dated by TCRdb to 2020 to 2021). The library was generated by the immunoSEQ multiplex PCR assay. Not all clones reach the TCRdb copy of this immuneACCESS table, which keeps in-frame sequences only. Checked studies attribute under half of the gap to unresolved V genes and leave the rest unexplained. This sample is represented by some 740,000 clones; almost 95% of them were singletons. About 25% of the sample is in the top ten clones. CD8 naive samples were obtained by positive selection for CCR7 among CD45RO-negative cells, yielding a CD45RA+CCR7+ population from which TemRA cells were excluded. Specimen: naive CD8+ T cells sorted from blood. The cell subset or site label on this specimen signifies: CD45RA+CCR7+. The receptors here all came from a man aged 25-45 years in good health.

The chain links TRBV7-8 to TRBJ1-2; weak D call: TRBD1 (6 bases). Germline values: CDR1 SGHVS, CDR2 FQNEAQ. The CDR3 sequence is 16 residues long. V was cut by 2 bases and J by 4 bases, with 17 bases left in between. CDR3 coding DNA: TGTGCCAGCAGCTTAACTTCCGGGACACCTTCCTATGGCTACACCTTC. Protein sequence: CASSLTSGTPSYGYTF.

The genes are TRBV27 and TRBJ2-4; 8 bases align to TRBD1. The CDR3 spans 17 residues. CDR1 is MNHEY, CDR2 SMNVEV, per germline (reference sequence). Germline trimming cut 6 bases from V and 2 bases from J; bases unmatched to any gene: 12. In nucleotides, the CDR3 is TGTGCCAGCAGCGGCCCGTGGACAGGGAGGTCCAAAAACATTCAGTACTTC. It translates to CASSGPWTGRSKNIQYF.

The V and J genes are TRBV5-5 and TRBJ2-1, with 10 bases that match TRBD2. The germline CDR1 and CDR2 sequences are SGHKS and YYEKEE (reference sequence). The CDR3 has 15 amino acids. V dropped 0 bases and J dropped 7; count of bases not matched to a gene: 4. The CDR3 DNA sequence: TGTGCCAGCAGCTTGGAAGCGGGAGGGCCGAATGAGCAGTTCTTC. Translated, it gives CASSLEAGGPNEQFF. Variable domain in full (rest from reference TRBV5-5 and TRBJ2-1): DAGVTQSPTHLIKTRGQQVTLRCSPISGHKSVSWYQQVLGQGPQFIFQYYEKEERGRGNFPDRFSARQFPNYSSELNVNALLLGDSALYLCASSLEAGGPNEQFFGPGTRLTVL.

The V and J genes are TRBV6-1 and TRBJ2-7; 10 bases match TRBD2. V lost 8 bases to trimming and J lost 6 bases; unmatched junction nucleotides: 4. Germline V gene data show CDR1 as MNHNS and CDR2 as SASEGT. This CDR3 has 12 residues. CDR3 in amino acids: CASFGLAAEQYF. Written as DNA, the CDR3 is TGTGCCAGCTTCGGACTAGCGGCCGAGCAGTACTTC.

This chain links TRBV27 with TRBJ2-7, with D tentatively TRBD2 (5 bases). V was shortened by 2 bases and J by 3 bases, with 26 bases between the two germline ends. The CDR3 has 19 amino acids. Germline V gene lookup returns CDR1 MNHEY and CDR2 SMNVEV (reference sequence). In DNA, the CDR3 is TGTGCCAGCAGTTTAACCTTCCCAAACGCAGCGGACTTGGACTACGAGCAGTACTTC. Translation: CASSLTFPNAADLDYEQYF.

The chain employs TRBV10-3 and TRBJ2-5, with a possible D match to TRBD1 (5 bases). This CDR3 is 14 amino acids long. Deletions cut 3 bases from V and 5 bases from J, with 13 bases between. CDR1 and CDR2 from the germline V gene are ENHRY and SYGVKD. The DNA of the CDR3 is TGTGCCATCAGTGATCACAGGTCATTGGAGACCCAGTACTTC. Translation gives CAISDHRSLETQYF.

In this sample, this clone turned up a few times. The chain combines TRBV5-4 with TRBJ2-7, with D possibly being TRBD2 (5 bases). This CDR3 is built from 15 residues. The germline V gene has CDR1 SGHNT and CDR2 YYREEE (reference sequence). The ends were cut back, 4 bases at V and 5 bases at J, with 19 bases in the middle. The DNA for the CDR3 is TGTGCCAGCAGCCTGGACCGGGAACCTCCCCACGAGCAGTACTTC. Translation gives CASSLDREPPHEQYF. Variable domain in full (rest from reference TRBV5-4 and TRBJ2-7): ETGVTQSPTHLIKTRGQQVTLRCSSQSGHNTVSWYQQALGQGPQFIFQYYREEENGRGNFPPRFSGLQFPNYSSELNVNALELDDSALYLCASSLDREPPHEQYFGPGTRLTVT.

The chain has TRBV6-5 and TRBJ2-1; TRBD2 matches at 11 bases. V was pared by 5 bases and J by 8 bases, with 5 bases of the junction left unmatched. The CDR3 length is 14 residues. Germline loops: CDR1 MNHEY, CDR2 SVGAGI. CDR3 in amino acids: CASSGTSGFDEQFF. The CDR3 coding sequence is TGTGCCAGCAGTGGGACTAGCGGTTTCGATGAGCAGTTCTTC.

This clone was recorded once. The chain combines TRBV6-9 with TRBJ2-1, with 8 bases matching TRBD2. This CDR3 contains 14 residues. V shed 3 bases and J 9 bases; nucleotides not matched to a gene: 7. Germline V CDR1 and CDR2: MNHGY, SVAAGI. CDR3 in DNA: TGTGCCAGCAGTTACAACGGGAGGGCGATTGAGCAGTTCTTC. Translation gives CASSYNGRAIEQFF.

Comments on this clone: An end of the junction does not agree with germline; a read error may underlie this. V is TRBV13 and J is TRBJ2-1; 13 bases line up with TRBD2. This CDR3 is built from 16 residues. Germline CDR1 is PRHDT and CDR2 is FYEKMQ (reference sequence). This chain's CDR3 is CASSLGLAGVYNEQFF. In nucleotides, the CDR3 is TGTGCCAGCAGCCTAGGACTAGCGGGAGTGTACAATGAGCAGTTCTTC.

This sequence joins TRBV7-3 and TRBJ2-7, with D possibly matching TRBD1 (5 bases). V gave up 0 bases and J gave up 0 bases, with 9 bases separating them. The CDR3 is 15 residues long. The V gene's germline CDR1 is SGHTA and CDR2 FQGTGA. The CDR3 sequence: CASSLTGAVSYEQYF. CDR3 DNA sequence: TGTGCCAGCAGCTTAACAGGGGCCGTCTCCTACGAGCAGTACTTC.

J is TRBJ1-4 and V is TRBV5-6; no reliable D call. Germline V gene sequence: CDR1 SGHDT, CDR2 YYEEEE. The length of the CDR3 is 17 residues. The germline V and J ends were trimmed by 1 base and 4 bases, with 17 bases remaining between them. The CDR3 is CASSLPYTEKSNEKLFF. CDR3 bases: TGTGCCAGCAGCTTGCCTTATACGGAGAAAAGTAATGAAAAACTGTTTTTT.

The chain is built from TRBV18 and TRBJ2-5, with 12 positions matching TRBD1. Germline V gene data show CDR1 as KGHSH and CDR2 as LQKENI. J gave up 0 bases and V 4 bases, and 0 bases lay outside the gene matches. CDR3 size: 15 residues. The CDR3 bases are TGTGCCAGCTCACGGGACAGGGGGCACCAAGAGACCCAGTACTTC. Protein: CASSRDRGHQETQYF.

The V and J genes are TRBV11-2 and TRBJ2-7; D might be TRBD1 or TRBD2, each matching 5 bases. The V gene lost 8 bases and the J gene lost 1 base, with 15 bases spanning the gap. The CDR3 contains 14 residues. Germline CDR1 is SGHAT and CDR2 is FQNNGV. CDR3 in amino acids: CASSMGTESYEQYF. CDR3 in DNA: TGTGCCAGCTCGATGGGGACGGAGTCCTACGAGCAGTACTTC.

On this clone itself: The identical CDR3 is also encoded by other nucleotide sequences in the sample. This chain connects TRBV7-2 to TRBJ2-7; TRBD1 matches 7 bases. The CDR3 runs to 13 residues. After removal of 1 base from V and 3 bases from J, the junction contained 0 bases not matched to a gene. CDR1 and CDR2 from the germline V gene are SGHTA and FQGNSA. CDR3 amino acids: CASSLDRGYEQYF. In nucleotides, the CDR3 is TGTGCCAGCAGCTTAGACAGGGGCTACGAGCAGTACTTC.

DNA of the CDR3: TGCAGCGTTGATCGCGGAGCCGATGAGCAGTTCTTC. This gives the protein CSVDRGADEQFF. The chain combines TRBV29-1 with TRBJ2-1; D unresolved. Between the trimmed V and J ends, which lost 3 bases and 8 bases, there was a span of 11 bases. Per germline, CDR1 SQVTM and CDR2 ANQGSEA. The length of the CDR3 is 12 residues.

As DNA, the CDR3 is TGTGCCAGCAGCTGGGGCAGCTACACCGGGGAGCTGTTTTTT. Translating gives CASSWGSYTGELFF. V is TRBV11-2 and J is TRBJ2-2, with D perhaps TRBD1 (5 bases). The germline gives CDR1 SGHAT, CDR2 FQNNGV. The V end lost 4 bases, the J end lost 3 bases, and 9 bases lay between the germline ends. The CDR3 sequence is 14 residues long.

The DNA of the CDR3 is TGTGCCAGCAGCTTGGGGACTAGCGGTTACAAAGAGACCCAGTACTTC. It specifies CASSLGTSGYKETQYF. The genes are TRBV11-2 and TRBJ2-5, with TRBD2 matching over 11 bases. Trimming cost V 3 bases and J 3 bases; bases outside gene matches: 6. There are 16 residues in the CDR3. The germline V gene encodes CDR1 SGHAT and CDR2 FQNNGV.

The genes are TRBV7-9 and TRBJ1-5; possible D gene TRBD1, 6 bases. The ends were cut back, 4 bases at V and 6 bases at J, with 16 bases in the middle. This CDR3 is built from 15 residues. From germline, CDR1 is SEHNR and CDR2 FQNEAQ (reference sequence). Written as DNA, the CDR3 is TGTGCCAGCAGCTCAGAGGGGGAGGCTGGTCAGCCCCAGCATTTT. Its protein product is CASSSEGEAGQPQHF. The variable domain in full, with the rest retrieved from reference TRBV7-9 and TRBJ1-5, is DTGVSQNPRHKITKRGQNVTFRCDPISEHNRLYWYRQTLGQGPEFLTYFQNEAQLEKSRLLSDRFSAERPKGSFSTLEIQRTEQGDSAMYLCASSSEGEAGQPQHFGDGTRLSIL.

The chain combines TRBV15 with TRBJ2-7, with D perhaps being TRBD1 or TRBD2 (5 bases each). The CDR3 totals 15 residues. Germline V CDR1 and CDR2: LNHNV, YYDKDF (reference sequence). The germline V and J ends were trimmed by 3 bases and 5 bases, with 17 bases remaining between them. CDR3 amino acids: CATSSGEGLGDEQYF. The CDR3 DNA follows: TGTGCCACCAGCAGCGGCGAGGGCCTGGGGGACGAGCAGTACTTC.

The table lists this clone with a count of one. The rearrangement uses TRBV7-6 and TRBJ2-1, with no clear D. Germline CDR1 SGHVS, CDR2 FNYEAQ. Trimming removed 5 bases at V and 6 bases at J, with 11 bases between. CDR3 length: 13 amino acids. CDR3: CASSPPHRNEQFF. CDR3 nucleotide sequence: TGTGCCAGCAGCCCCCCCCACCGCAATGAGCAGTTCTTC.

This chain connects TRBV2 to TRBJ1-2; no clear D gene. The CDR3 is 10 amino acids. Germline V gives CDR1 SNHLY, CDR2 FYNNEI. The V gene lost 6 bases and the J gene lost 7 bases, with 6 bases spanning the gap. CDR3 in amino acids: CASRFIGYTF. The CDR3 DNA follows: TGTGCCAGCAGGTTCATTGGCTACACCTTC.

The CDR3 DNA sequence: TGTGCCAGCACCGCGGGAGAGGGAACCTACGAGCAGTACTTC. This codes for CASTAGEGTYEQYF. The chain links TRBV28 to TRBJ2-7, with 7 bases matching TRBD2. The CDR3 runs 14 residues. The V gene's germline CDR1 is MDHEN and CDR2 SYDVKM. J gave up 2 bases and V 7 bases, and 8 bases lay outside the gene matches.

The table lists this clone with a count of one. The chain carries TRBV28 and TRBJ2-3; 10 nucleotides agree with TRBD1. The CDR3 length is 15 residues. The germline CDR1 and CDR2 sequences are MDHEN and SYDVKM. V was pared by 5 bases and J by 4 bases, with 6 bases of the junction left unmatched. The DNA for the CDR3 is TGTGCCAGCAGTACCTTGACAGGGGGCGCAGATACGCAGTATTTT. Protein: CASSTLTGGADTQYF.

The chain links TRBV5-1 to TRBJ2-7, with 7 positions matching TRBD2. J was trimmed by 2 bases and V by 4 bases; bases with no gene match: 6. Germline CDR1 and CDR2: SGHRS and YFSETQ. This CDR3 has 14 residues. CDR3 amino acids: CASSLGAGAYEQYF. The CDR3 DNA reads as TGCGCCAGCAGCCTCGGGGCGGGGGCCTACGAGCAGTACTTC.

The CDR3 sequence: CASSTWGSGYNEQFF. CDR3 coding DNA: TGTGCCAGCAGTACCTGGGGGTCTGGATACAATGAGCAGTTCTTC. The J gene is TRBJ2-1, the V gene TRBV9; the D gene could be TRBD1 or TRBD2 (5 bases each). The CDR3 has 15 residues. V was trimmed by 5 bases and J by 4 bases, leaving 16 bases between them. Germline CDR1 is SGDLS and CDR2 is YYNGEE.